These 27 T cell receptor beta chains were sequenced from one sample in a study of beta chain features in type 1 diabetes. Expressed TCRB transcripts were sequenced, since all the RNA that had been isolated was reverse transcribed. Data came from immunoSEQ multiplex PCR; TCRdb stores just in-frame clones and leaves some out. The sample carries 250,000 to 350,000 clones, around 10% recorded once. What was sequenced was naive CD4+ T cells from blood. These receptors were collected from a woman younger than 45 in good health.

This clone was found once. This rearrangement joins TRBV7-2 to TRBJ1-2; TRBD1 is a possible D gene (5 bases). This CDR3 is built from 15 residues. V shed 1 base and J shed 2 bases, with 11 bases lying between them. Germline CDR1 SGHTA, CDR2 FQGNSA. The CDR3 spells CASSLDAGINYGYTF. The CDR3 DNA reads TGTGCCAGCAGCTTAGACGCAGGGATCAACTATGGCTACACCTTC.

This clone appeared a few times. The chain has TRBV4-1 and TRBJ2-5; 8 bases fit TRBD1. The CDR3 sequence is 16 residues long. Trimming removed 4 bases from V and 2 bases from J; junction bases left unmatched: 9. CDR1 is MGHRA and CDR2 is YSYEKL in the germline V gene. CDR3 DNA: TGCGCCAGCAGCCGAGCTGGGACAGGATCACAAGAGACCCAGTACTTC. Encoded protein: CASSRAGTGSQETQYF.

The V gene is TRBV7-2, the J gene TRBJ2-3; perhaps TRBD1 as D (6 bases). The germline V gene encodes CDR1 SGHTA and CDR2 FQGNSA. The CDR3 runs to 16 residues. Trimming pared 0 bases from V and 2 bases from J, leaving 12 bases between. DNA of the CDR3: TGTGCCAGCAGCTTAGCCGGGACAAGCTCCACAGATACGCAGTATTTT. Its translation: CASSLAGTSSTDTQYF.

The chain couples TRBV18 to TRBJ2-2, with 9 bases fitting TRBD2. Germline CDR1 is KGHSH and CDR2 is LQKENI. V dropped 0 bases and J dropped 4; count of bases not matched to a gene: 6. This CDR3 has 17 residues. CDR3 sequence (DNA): TGTGCCAGCTCACCACCAGGGGCTAGCGGGACCACCGGGGAGCTGTTTTTT. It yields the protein CASSPPGASGTTGELFF.

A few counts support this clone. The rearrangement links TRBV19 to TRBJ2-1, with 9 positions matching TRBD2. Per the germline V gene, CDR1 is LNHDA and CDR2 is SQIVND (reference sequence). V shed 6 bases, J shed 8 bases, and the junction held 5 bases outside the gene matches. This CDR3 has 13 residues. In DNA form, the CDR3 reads TGTGCCAGTAGGAGAACTAGCGGGCATGAGCAGTTCTTC. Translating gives CASRRTSGHEQFF. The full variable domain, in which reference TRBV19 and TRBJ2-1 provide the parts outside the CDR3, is DGGITQSPKYLFRKEGQNVTLSCEQNLNHDAMYWYRQDPGQGLRLIYYSQIVNDFQKGDIAEGYSVSREKKESFPLTVTSAQKNPTAFYLCASRRTSGHEQFFGPGTRLTVL.

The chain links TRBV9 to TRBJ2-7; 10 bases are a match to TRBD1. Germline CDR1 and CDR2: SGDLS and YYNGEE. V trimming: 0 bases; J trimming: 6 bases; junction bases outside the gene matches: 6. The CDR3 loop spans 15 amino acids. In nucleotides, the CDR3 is TGTGCCAGCAGCGTAGAAGCGGGACAGGGGTTCGAGCAGTACTTC. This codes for CASSVEAGQGFEQYF.

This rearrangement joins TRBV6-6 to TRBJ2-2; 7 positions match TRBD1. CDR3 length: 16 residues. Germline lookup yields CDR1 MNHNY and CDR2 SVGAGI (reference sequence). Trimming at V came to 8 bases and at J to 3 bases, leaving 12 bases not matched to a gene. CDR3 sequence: CASRQGRQSDTGELFF. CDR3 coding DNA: TGTGCCAGCCGACAGGGTCGGCAGTCGGACACCGGGGAGCTGTTTTTT.

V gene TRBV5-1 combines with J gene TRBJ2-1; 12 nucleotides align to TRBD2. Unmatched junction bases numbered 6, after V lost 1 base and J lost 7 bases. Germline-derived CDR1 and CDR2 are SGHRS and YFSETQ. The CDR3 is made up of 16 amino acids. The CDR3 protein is CASSLSSGRAWNEQFF. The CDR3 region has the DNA TGCGCCAGCAGCTTGTCTAGCGGGAGGGCCTGGAATGAGCAGTTCTTC.

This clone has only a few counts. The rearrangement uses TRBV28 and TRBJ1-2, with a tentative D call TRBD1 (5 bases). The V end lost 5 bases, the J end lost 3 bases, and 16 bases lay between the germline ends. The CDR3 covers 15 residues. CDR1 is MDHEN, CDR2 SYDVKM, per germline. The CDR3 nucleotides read TGTGCCAGCAGTACCCTAATGACAGCATACTATGGCTACACCTTC. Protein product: CASSTLMTAYYGYTF.

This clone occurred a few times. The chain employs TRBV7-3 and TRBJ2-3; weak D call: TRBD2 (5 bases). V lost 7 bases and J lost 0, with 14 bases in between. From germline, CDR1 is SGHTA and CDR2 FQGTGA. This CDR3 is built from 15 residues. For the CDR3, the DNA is TGTGCCAGCACCCCCCGTGGCGGGAGCACAGATACGCAGTATTTT. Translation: CASTPRGGSTDTQYF.

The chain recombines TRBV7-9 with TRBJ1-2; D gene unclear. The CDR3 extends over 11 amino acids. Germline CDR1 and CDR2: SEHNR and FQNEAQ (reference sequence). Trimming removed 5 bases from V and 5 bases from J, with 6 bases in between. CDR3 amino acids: CASSAQYGYTF. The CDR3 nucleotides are TGTGCCAGCAGCGCTCAGTATGGCTACACCTTC.

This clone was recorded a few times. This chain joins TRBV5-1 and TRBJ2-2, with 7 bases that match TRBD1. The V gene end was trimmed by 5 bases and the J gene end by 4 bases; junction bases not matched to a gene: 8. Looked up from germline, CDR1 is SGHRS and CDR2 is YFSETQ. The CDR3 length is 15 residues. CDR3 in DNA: TGCGCCAGCAGGGTCGTACAGGGGTCCACCGGGGAGCTGTTTTTT. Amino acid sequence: CASRVVQGSTGELFF.

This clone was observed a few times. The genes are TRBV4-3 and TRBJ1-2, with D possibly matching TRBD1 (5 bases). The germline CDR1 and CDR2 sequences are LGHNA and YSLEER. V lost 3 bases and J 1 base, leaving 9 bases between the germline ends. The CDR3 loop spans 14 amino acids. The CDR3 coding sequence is TGCGCCAGCAGCCACAGCCAGGGTAACTATGGCTACACCTTC. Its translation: CASSHSQGNYGYTF.

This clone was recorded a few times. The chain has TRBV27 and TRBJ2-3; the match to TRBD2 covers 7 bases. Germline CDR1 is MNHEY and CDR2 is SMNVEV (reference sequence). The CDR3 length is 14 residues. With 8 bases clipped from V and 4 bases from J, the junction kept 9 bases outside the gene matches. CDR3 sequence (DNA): TGTGCCAGCGGGAGCGGGATCGGCTCAGATACGCAGTATTTT. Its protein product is CASGSGIGSDTQYF.

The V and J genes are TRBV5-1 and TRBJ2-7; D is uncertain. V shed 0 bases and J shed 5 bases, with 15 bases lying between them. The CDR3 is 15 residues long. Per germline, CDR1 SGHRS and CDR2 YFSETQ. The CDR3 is CASSLVPAGWDEQYF. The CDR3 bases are TGCGCCAGCAGCTTGGTACCGGCAGGTTGGGACGAGCAGTACTTC.

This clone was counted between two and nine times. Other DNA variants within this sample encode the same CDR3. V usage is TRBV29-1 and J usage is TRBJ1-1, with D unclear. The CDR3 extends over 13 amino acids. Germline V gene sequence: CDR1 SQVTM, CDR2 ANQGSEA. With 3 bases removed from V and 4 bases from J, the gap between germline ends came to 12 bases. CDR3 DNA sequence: TGCAGCGTTGATCGGGGTGGAGGCACTGAAGCTTTCTTT. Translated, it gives CSVDRGGGTEAFF.

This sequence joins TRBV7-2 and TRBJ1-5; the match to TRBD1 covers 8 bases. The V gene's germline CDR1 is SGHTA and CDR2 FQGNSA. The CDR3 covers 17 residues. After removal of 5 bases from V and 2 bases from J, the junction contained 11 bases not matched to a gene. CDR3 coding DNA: TGTGCCAGCAGCCTTGGACAGGGCCGTGTAGGCAATCAGCCCCAGCATTTT. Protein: CASSLGQGRVGNQPQHF.

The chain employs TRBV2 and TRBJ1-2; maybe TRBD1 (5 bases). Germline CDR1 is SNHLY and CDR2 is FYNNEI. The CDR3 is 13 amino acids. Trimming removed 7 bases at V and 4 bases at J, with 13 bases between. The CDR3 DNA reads TGTGCCAGCAATAAGGGAGGGGTCTATGGCTACACCTTC. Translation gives CASNKGGVYGYTF.

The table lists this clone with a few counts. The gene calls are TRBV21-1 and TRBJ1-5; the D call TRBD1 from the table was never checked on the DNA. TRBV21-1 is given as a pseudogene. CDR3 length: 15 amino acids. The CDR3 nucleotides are TGTGCCAGCAGCAAATTGGGGGCGGGCAATCAGCCCCAGCATTTT. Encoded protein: CASSKLGAGNQPQHF.

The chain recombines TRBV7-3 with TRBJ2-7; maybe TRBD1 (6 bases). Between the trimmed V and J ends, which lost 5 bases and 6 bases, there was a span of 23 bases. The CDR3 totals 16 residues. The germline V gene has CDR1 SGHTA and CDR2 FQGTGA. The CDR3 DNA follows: TGTGCCAGCAGCCCCTCCCTCCGGACAGACCAAGGCGAGCAGTACTTC. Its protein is CASSPSLRTDQGEQYF.

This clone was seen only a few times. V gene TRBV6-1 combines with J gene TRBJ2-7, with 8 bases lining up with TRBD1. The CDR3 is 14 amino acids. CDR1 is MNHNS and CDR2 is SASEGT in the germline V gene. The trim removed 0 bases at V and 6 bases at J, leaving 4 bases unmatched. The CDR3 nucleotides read TGTGCCAGCAGTGAAGCGCGGACAGGGCGCGAGCAGTACTTC. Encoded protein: CASSEARTGREQYF.

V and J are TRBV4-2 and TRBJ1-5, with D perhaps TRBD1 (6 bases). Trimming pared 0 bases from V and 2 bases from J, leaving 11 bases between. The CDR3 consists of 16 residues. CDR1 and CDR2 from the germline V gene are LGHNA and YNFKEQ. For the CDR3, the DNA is TGTGCCAGCAGCCAAGATGTCAGGGGCGGCAATCAGCCCCAGCATTTT. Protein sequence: CASSQDVRGGNQPQHF.

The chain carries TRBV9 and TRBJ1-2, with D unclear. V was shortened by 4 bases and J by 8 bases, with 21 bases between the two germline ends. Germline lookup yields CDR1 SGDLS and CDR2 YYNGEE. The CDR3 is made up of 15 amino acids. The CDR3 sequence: CASSPYTDGREGYTF. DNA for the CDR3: TGTGCCAGCAGCCCCTATACCGACGGTCGGGAAGGCTACACCTTC.

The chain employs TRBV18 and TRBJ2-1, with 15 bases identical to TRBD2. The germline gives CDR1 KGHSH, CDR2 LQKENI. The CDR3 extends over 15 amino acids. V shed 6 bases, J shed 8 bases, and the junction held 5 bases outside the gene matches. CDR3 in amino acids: CASSPGLAGGDEQFF. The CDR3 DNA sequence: TGTGCCAGCTCCCCCGGACTAGCGGGAGGGGATGAGCAGTTCTTC.

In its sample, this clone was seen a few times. CDR3 residues: CASSLAIQREAREDTQYF. CDR3 DNA sequence: TGTGCCAGCAGCTTAGCGATCCAGCGGGAGGCCCGGGAGGATACGCAGTATTTT. The chain employs TRBV7-9 and TRBJ2-3; TRBD2 matches 9 bases. The V gene end was trimmed by 0 bases and the J gene end by 6 bases; junction bases not matched to a gene: 13. From germline, CDR1 is SEHNR and CDR2 FQNEAQ (reference sequence). The CDR3 length is 18 residues.

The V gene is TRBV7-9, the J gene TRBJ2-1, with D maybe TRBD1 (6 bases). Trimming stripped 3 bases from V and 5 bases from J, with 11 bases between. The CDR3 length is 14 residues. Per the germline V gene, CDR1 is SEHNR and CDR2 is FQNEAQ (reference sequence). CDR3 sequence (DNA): TGTGCCAGCAGCTTGCGACAGGAAAACAATGAGCAGTTCTTC. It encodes CASSLRQENNEQFF.

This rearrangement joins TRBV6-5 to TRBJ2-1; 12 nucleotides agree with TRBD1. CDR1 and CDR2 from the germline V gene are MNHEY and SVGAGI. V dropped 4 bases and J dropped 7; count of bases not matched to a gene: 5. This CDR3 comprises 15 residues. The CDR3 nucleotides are TGTGCCAGCAGTTGGGACAGGGGGCAATCGAATGAGCAGTTCTTC. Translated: CASSWDRGQSNEQFF.